The T cell receptor beta chain described here comes from a study of cytomegalovirus exposure and HLA in healthy donors. Study results and caveats: It is likely that the observed cluster of highly shared sequence variants was a sequencing artifact. Being productive about 90% or about 30% of the time was typical of most TCR beta V segments in an earlier analysis. Clonal expansion was found to be greater in HLA-associated TCR beta chains than in equally common others in a later analysis. It was reported that TCR beta sequences correctly inferred the HLA-A and HLA-B alleles for most subjects.

In regard to this clone: Its matching antigen is unknown.

Primers for the PCR totalled 60 Vbeta and 13 Jbeta. TCRdb keeps only in-frame clones here, not all; method: immunoSEQ multiplex PCR. The sample has 150,000 to 200,000 clones, 60% to 80% seen once. Germline CDR1 and CDR2: SGHDT and YYEEEE. With V trimmed by 4 bases and J by 8 bases, 9 bases remained unmatched. CDR3 length equals 15 residues. The receptor comes from a male donor in good health and CMV-seronegative. V and J are TRBV5-6 and TRBJ2-1; 10 bases are a match to TRBD1. Sequencing was carried out using PBMCs. The CDR3 protein is CASSPLDRGRDEQFF. Here the CDR3 DNA reads TGTGCCAGCAGCCCGTTGGACAGGGGGAGGGATGAGCAGTTCTTC. The whole variable domain, filled in from reference TRBV5-6 and TRBJ2-1, reads DAGVTQSPTHLIKTRGQQVTLRCSPKSGHDTVSWYQQALGQGPQFIFQYYEEEERQRGNFPDRFSGHQFPNYSSELNVNALLLGDSALYLCASSPLDRGRDEQFFGPGTRLTVL.